This note documents a single T cell receptor (beta chain) sequence. This record belongs to a study of blood T cell repertoires in COVID-19. Study information: Acute and convalescent COVID-19 samples came from the United States, Italy and Spain. Nucleic acid was either cDNA or gDNA, and it came from T cells, B-cell-depleted T cells, or PBMCs.

Per the original data handling: Amplifying reference gene primers gave estimates of nucleated cell counts. Produced via immunoSEQ multiplex PCR; TCRdb's table is partial and in-frame only. For V, J and clone size, that table is used; D and trimming come from the DNA. The sample records about 92,000 clones, 60% to 85% being singletons. This clonotype was obtained from a man over 45 who had recovered from COVID-19. The sequenced material came from peripheral blood.

The CDR3 DNA reads as TGTGCCAGCAGCCAAGATCCCGCAGGGAACTATGGCTACACCTTC. Its protein is CASSQDPAGNYGYTF. J is TRBJ1-2 and V is TRBV4-2; D possibly corresponds to TRBD1 (5 bases). CDR3 length equals 15 residues. The germline gives CDR1 LGHNA, CDR2 YNFKEQ. The V and J ends lost 0 bases and 2 bases respectively, with 10 bases between them.